The 10 T cell receptor beta chains in this list originate from one sample, sequenced in a study of shared clonotypes between healthy human individuals. Here immunoSEQ multiplex PCR was the method, and the copy in TCRdb shows in-frame clones only, minus some. This table has approximately 97,000 clones, roughly two thirds appearing once. The sequencing input was memory CD8+ T cells sorted from blood. The sample's subset: CD45RO+ cells pooled with CCR7-negative TemRA cells. These receptors were obtained from a young man in good health.

The CDR3 spells CASSSMTGGGYEQYF. The CDR3, as DNA: TGTGCCAGCAGCTCGATGACAGGGGGCGGCTACGAGCAGTACTTC. This chain links TRBV7-9 with TRBJ2-7; the match to TRBD1 covers 10 bases. The CDR3 totals 15 residues. Germline-derived CDR1 and CDR2 are SEHNR and FQNEAQ (reference sequence). Trimming removed 4 bases from V and 3 bases from J; junction bases left unmatched: 6. Looking up the rest from reference TRBV7-9 and TRBJ2-7 gives the full variable domain: DTGVSQNPRHKITKRGQNVTFRCDPISEHNRLYWYRQTLGQGPEFLTYFQNEAQLEKSRLLSDRFSAERPKGSFSTLEIQRTEQGDSAMYLCASSSMTGGGYEQYFGPGTRLTVT.

The chain recombines TRBV4-1 with TRBJ2-7, with D tentatively TRBD1 or TRBD2 (6 bases each). CDR3 length: 22 residues. The germline V gene has CDR1 MGHRA and CDR2 YSYEKL. Trimming shortened V by 6 bases and J by 4 bases, and 40 bases separated the two germline ends. CDR3 in DNA: TGCGCCAGCAGTAAGGGGCTCTTAAGTCGGGGGCCACCGACCCCGGATCGTTACGAGCAGTACTTC. Amino acid sequence: CASSKGLLSRGPPTPDRYEQYF.

A remark on this clone: Since a far larger clone is one base different, this is likely a read error. Other DNA variants within this sample encode the same CDR3. The gene calls are TRBV11-2 and TRBJ2-7; D is tentatively TRBD1 or TRBD2 (5 bases each). This CDR3 comprises 14 residues. Germline V CDR1 and CDR2: SGHAT, FQNNGV. In DNA form, the CDR3 reads TGTGCCAGCAGCTTAGTTGGGGGAGAATACGAGCAGTACTTT. Amino acid sequence: CASSLVGGEYEQYF.

The sample holds many counts of this clone. The rearrangement uses TRBV6-5 and TRBJ1-1; D call uncertain. The V gene's germline CDR1 is MNHEY and CDR2 SVGAGI. Trimming removed 0 bases from V and 4 bases from J, with 12 bases in between. The CDR3 loop spans 15 amino acids. In DNA, the CDR3 is TGTGCCAGCAGTTACTCTTTGGGATCTGGCACTGAAGCTTTCTTT. Translated: CASSYSLGSGTEAFF.

The chain uses TRBV6-5 and TRBJ2-2; 11 bases are a match to TRBD1. In germline, CDR1 is MNHEY, CDR2 SVGAGI. The CDR3 extends over 15 amino acids. V trimming: 6 bases; J trimming: 6 bases; junction bases outside the gene matches: 6. The CDR3 nucleotides read TGTGCCAGCAGCCCGGACAGGGGGCAAGCCGGGGAGCTGTTTTTT. Amino acids: CASSPDRGQAGELFF.

The rearrangement uses TRBV6-5 and TRBJ2-5; 7 bases fit TRBD2. Germline CDR1 is MNHEY and CDR2 is SVGAGI. The CDR3 is made up of 14 amino acids. V shed 1 base, J shed 5 bases, and the junction held 4 bases outside the gene matches. DNA for the CDR3: TGTGCCAGCAGTTACTTGGGGGGAGGGGAGACCCAGTACTTC. This codes for CASSYLGGGETQYF.

The V call is TRBV18, the J call TRBJ2-3, with 11 bases fitting TRBD2. The CDR3 is made up of 16 amino acids. Looked up from germline, CDR1 is KGHSH and CDR2 is LQKENI. With 3 bases clipped from V and 4 bases from J, the junction kept 6 bases outside the gene matches. CDR3 coding DNA: TGTGCCAGCTCACCGATAGCGGGAGGGCCGGCAGATACGCAGTATTTT. It yields the protein CASSPIAGGPADTQYF.

DNA of the CDR3: TGTGCCAGCACCACCAGGGATGAGCAGTTCTTC. It encodes CASTTRDEQFF. This rearrangement joins TRBV28 to TRBJ2-1; the D gene is possibly TRBD1 (5 bases). The V gene lost 7 bases and the J gene lost 8 bases, with 9 bases spanning the gap. Germline assignment: CDR1 MDHEN and CDR2 SYDVKM. This CDR3 is built from 11 residues.

This chain joins TRBV10-2 and TRBJ2-7; 7 bases match TRBD1. Losses at the gene ends were 10 bases for V and 3 bases for J; bases not matched to a gene: 12. Germline V gene lookup returns CDR1 WSHSY and CDR2 SAAADI. The length of the CDR3 is 14 residues. CDR3 residues: CATADVTGRYEQYF. In nucleotides, the CDR3 is TGCGCCACCGCGGACGTGACAGGGCGCTACGAGCAGTACTTC.

The chain combines TRBV10-3 with TRBJ2-7, with D possibly called TRBD1 or TRBD2 (5 bases each). The V gene lost 0 bases and the J gene lost 5 bases, with 20 bases spanning the gap. CDR1 is ENHRY, CDR2 SYGVKD, per germline. The CDR3 consists of 17 residues. CDR3 nucleotide sequence: TGTGCCATCAGTGAGTCTACAGTCGGCCTTAGGGACGACGAGCAGTACTTC. Protein: CAISESTVGLRDDEQYF.